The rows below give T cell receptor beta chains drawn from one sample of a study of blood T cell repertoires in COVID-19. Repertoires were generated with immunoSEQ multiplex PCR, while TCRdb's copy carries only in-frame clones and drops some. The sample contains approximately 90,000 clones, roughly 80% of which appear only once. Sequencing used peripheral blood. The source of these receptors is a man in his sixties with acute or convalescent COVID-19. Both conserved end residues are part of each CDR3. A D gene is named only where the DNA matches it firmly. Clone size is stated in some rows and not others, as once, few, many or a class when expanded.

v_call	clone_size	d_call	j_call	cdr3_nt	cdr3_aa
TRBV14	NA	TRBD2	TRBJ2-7	TGTGCCAGCAGTCAAGAGTATACCCCCCCGGGACTAGTTGTCCCCGAGCAGTACTTC	CASSQEYTPPGLVVPEQYF
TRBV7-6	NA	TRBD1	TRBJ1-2	TGTGCCAGCAGCCCCGGGGACAGGGGATCTGAAGGCTACACCTTC	CASSPGDRGSEGYTF
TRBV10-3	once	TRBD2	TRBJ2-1	TGTGCCACCGCGACTAGCGGGGGGGAGAATGAGCAGTTCTTC	CATATSGGENEQFF
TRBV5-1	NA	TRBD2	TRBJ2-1	TGCGCCAGCAGCTTGGTAGCGGGCGGCCGGCACAATGAGCAGTTCTTC	CASSLVAGGRHNEQFF
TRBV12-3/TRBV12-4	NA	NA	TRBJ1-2	TGTGCCAGCAGTTTACGGGGTGGCTACACCTTC	CASSLRGGYTF
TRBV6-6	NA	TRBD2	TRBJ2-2	TGTGCCAGCAGAACTTATGGGACTACCACCGGGGAGCTGTTTTTT	CASRTYGTTTGELFF
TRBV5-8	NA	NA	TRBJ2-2	TGTGCCAGCAGCTTGGACGGCGGGGAGCTGTTTTTT	CASSLDGGELFF
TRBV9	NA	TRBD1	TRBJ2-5	TGTGCCAGCAGCCCCCGGGACAGAACAGGGACCCAGTACTTC	CASSPRDRTGTQYF
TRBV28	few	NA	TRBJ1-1	TGTGCCAGCAGTTTTATCGCCGCGGGCACTGAAGCTTTCTTT	CASSFIAAGTEAFF
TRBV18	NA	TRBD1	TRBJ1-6	TGTGCCAGCTCAGCGGACAGGGGGAGGAATTCACCCCTCCACTTT	CASSADRGRNSPLHF
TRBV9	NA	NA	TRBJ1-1	TGTGCCAGCAGCGTAGGAGTATTTGGGTCGGGGGGCTGGACTGAAGCTTTCTTT	CASSVGVFGSGGWTEAFF
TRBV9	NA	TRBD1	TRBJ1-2	TGTGCCAGCAGCGTCGGGACAGCCTATGGCTACACCTTC	CASSVGTAYGYTF
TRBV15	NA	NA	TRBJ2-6	TGTGCCACCAGCAGAGCACGGGGACATACCTCTGGGGCCAACGTCCTGACTTTC	CATSRARGHTSGANVLTF
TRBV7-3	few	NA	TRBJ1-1	TGTGCCAGCAGCTTACGGGGGAAGAACACTGAAGCTTTCTTT	CASSLRGKNTEAFF
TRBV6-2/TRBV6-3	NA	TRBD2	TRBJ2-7	TGTGCCAGCAGTCCGGGACTAGAGCCCTACGAGCAGTACTTC	CASSPGLEPYEQYF
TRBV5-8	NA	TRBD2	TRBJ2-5	TGTGCCAGCAGCCTACTAGCGGGAGGGACAGAGACCCAGTACTTC	CASSLLAGGTETQYF
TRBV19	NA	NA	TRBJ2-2	TGTGCCAGTATTCGGGGGGCTACGAACACCGGGGAGCTGTTTTTT	CASIRGATNTGELFF
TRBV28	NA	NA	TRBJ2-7	TGTGCCAGCCGGGACATGGACTCCTACGAGCAGTACTTC	CASRDMDSYEQYF
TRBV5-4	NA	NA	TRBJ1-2	TGTGCCAGCAGCCCTGAAGTAAACCGGGACACCCAAGGGCGCACCTTC	CASSPEVNRDTQGRTF
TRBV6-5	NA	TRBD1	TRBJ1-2	TGTGCCAGCAGTTACGGGACAGGGGCAAGAGGCGGCTACACCTTC	CASSYGTGARGGYTF
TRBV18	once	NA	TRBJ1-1	TGTGCCAGCTCACCACCGTTAGCAACGAACACTGAAGCTTTCTTT	CASSPPLATNTEAFF
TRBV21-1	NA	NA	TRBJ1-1	TGTGCCAGCAGCAACCCCGGGACAGGGTTACGTGAAGCTTTCTTT	CASSNPGTGLREAFF
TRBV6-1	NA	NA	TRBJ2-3	TGTGCCAGCAGTGAGCGCCCGATCCTCGATACGCAGTATTTT	CASSERPILDTQYF
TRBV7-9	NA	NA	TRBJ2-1	TGTGCCAGCAGCTTAATCAGTTCGGGGTTGGCTCTACGCAATGAGCAGTTCTTC	CASSLISSGLALRNEQFF
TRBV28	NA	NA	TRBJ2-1	TGTGCCAGCAGTTTATGGACCACAGGGAAAGTTTCCTACAATGAGCAGTTCTTC	CASSLWTTGKVSYNEQFF
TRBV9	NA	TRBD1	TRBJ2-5	TGTGCCAGCAGCGTAGATGGACAGGGGGCGAGGCAAGAGACCCAGTACTTC	CASSVDGQGARQETQYF
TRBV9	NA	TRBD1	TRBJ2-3	TGTGCCAGCAGCGTAGGACAGGGGGGGGCAGATACGCAGTATTTT	CASSVGQGGADTQYF
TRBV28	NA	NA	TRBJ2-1	TGTGCCAGCAGTTTATCCTACCGGGGAGGAAATGAGCAGTTCTTC	CASSLSYRGGNEQFF
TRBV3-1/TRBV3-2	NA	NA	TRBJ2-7	TGTGCCAGCAGCCAAGTTGGCGGCTACGAGCAGTACTTC	CASSQVGGYEQYF
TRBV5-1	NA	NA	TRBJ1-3	TGCGCCAGCAGCAGAACAGGGCCCGGTTCCGGAAACACCATATATTTT	CASSRTGPGSGNTIYF
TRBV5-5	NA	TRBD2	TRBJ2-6	TGTGCCAGCAGCTTGTGGGAGGGTTGGTCTGGGGCCAACATCCTGACTTTC	CASSLWEGWSGANILTF
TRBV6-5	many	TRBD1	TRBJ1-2	TGTGCCAGCAGCCCACGGACAGGGATCTATGGCTACACCTTC	CASSPRTGIYGYTF
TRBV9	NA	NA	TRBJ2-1	TGTGCCAGCAGCGTAATTCAGGCGGGATCCTACAATGAGCAGTTCTTC	CASSVIQAGSYNEQFF
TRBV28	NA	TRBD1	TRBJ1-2	TGTGCCAGCAGTTTAGGTCTGGATTTAAGGGGGCTGAAAGGCTACACCTTC	CASSLGLDLRGLKGYTF
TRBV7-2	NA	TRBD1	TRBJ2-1	TGTGCCAGCAGCTTTAGCGGGACAGGGGCATACAATGAGCAGTTCTTC	CASSFSGTGAYNEQFF
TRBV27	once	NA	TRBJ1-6	TGTGCCAGCAGTTTCCCGGGTTTTAATTCACCCCTCCACTTT	CASSFPGFNSPLHF
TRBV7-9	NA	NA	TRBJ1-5	TGTGCCAGCAGCTTTACAGGGTTTTGGAGCAATCAGCCCCAGCATTTT	CASSFTGFWSNQPQHF
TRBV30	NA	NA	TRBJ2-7	TGTGCCTGGAGTGTCATGGGGGGTAGCTACGAGCAGTACTTC	CAWSVMGGSYEQYF
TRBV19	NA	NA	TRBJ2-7	TGTGCCAGTCGAGGACTGCTAGCCTACGAGCAGTACTTC	CASRGLLAYEQYF
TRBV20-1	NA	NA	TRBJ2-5	TGCAGTGCTAGTATCGGCAGGGGCCAAGAGACCCAGTACTTC	CSASIGRGQETQYF
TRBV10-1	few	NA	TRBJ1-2	TGCGCCAGCAGTGTTGGCCCCGGAGGAGGCTACACCTTC	CASSVGPGGGYTF
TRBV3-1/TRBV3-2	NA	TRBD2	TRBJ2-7	TGTGCCAGCAGTTCTTCCGGGACTAGCGACTCCGAGCAGTACTTC	CASSSSGTSDSEQYF
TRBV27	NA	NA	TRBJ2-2	TGTGCCAGCAGTCTAGAGAACACCGGGGAGCTGTTTTTT	CASSLENTGELFF
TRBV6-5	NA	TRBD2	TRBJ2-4	TGTGCCAGCAGTTACCAATCGGGGGGGCAGAAAAACATTCAGTACTTC	CASSYQSGGQKNIQYF
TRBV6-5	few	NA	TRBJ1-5	TGTGCCAGCAGAGACAGTTATAGCAATCAGCCCCAGCATTTT	CASRDSYSNQPQHF
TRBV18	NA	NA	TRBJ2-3	TGTGCCAGCTCACCACCGCCAGGGGATACGCAGTATTTT	CASSPPPGDTQYF
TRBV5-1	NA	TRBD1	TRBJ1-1	TGCGCCAGCAGCTTGGCCGACAGGGCTGAAGCTTTCTTT	CASSLADRAEAFF
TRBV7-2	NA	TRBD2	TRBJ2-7	TGTGCCAGCAGCTCGTGGGGAGGGAACTACGAGCAGTACTTC	CASSSWGGNYEQYF
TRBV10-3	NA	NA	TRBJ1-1	TGTGCCATCAGTGATGGGGGCGCGATCGTCTCTGAAGCTTTCTTT	CAISDGGAIVSEAFF
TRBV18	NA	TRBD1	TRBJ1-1	TGTGCCAGCTCACGGACGACAGGGGACACTGAAGCTTTCTTT	CASSRTTGDTEAFF
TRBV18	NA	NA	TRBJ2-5	TGTGCCAGCTCACCAATCAGGCAAGAGACCCAGTACTTC	CASSPIRQETQYF
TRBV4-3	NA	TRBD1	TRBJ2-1	TGCGCCAGCAGCCGGACAGGGGGCGCGTACAATGAGCAGTTCTTC	CASSRTGGAYNEQFF